The rows below give T cell receptor beta chains drawn from one sample of a study of CXCR3-negative and CXCR3-positive naive CD8 T cells. From its re-call of the 5' RACE reads, TCRdb lists each CDR3 protein once, without DNA. The sample table sets out 100,000 or so distinct CDR3 sequences. Material for sequencing was naive CXCR3+ CD8+ T cells from blood. These receptors were collected from a human donor in good health. Some clones in this sample may be carry-over from other donors' samples. Each CDR3 is given with its conserved first and last residue.

J gene: TRBJ2-3; V gene: TRBV5-1; CDR3 protein: CASSLVGVVAGGPGDTQYF
J gene: TRBJ1-1; V gene: TRBV6-2/TRBV6-3; CDR3 protein: CASRVSQGTEAFF
J gene: TRBJ2-1; V gene: TRBV4-3; CDR3 protein: CASSQRLAEYNEQFF
J gene: TRBJ1-1; V gene: TRBV12-3/TRBV12-4; CDR3 protein: CASSLSQGYTEAFF
J gene: TRBJ2-7; V gene: TRBV13; CDR3 protein: CASSSRDRGYEQYF
J gene: TRBJ1-2; V gene: TRBV29-1; CDR3 protein: CSAPQGRGYTF
J gene: TRBJ1-1; V gene: TRBV5-1; CDR3 protein: CASSTPGDTEAFF
J gene: TRBJ2-7; V gene: TRBV7-8; CDR3 protein: CASSLWTGSSEQYF
J gene: TRBJ2-5; V gene: TRBV5-6; CDR3 protein: CASSLGTSAETQYF
J gene: TRBJ2-2; V gene: TRBV29-1; CDR3 protein: CSVVVLGGSNTGELFF
J gene: TRBJ2-5; V gene: TRBV6-5; CDR3 protein: CASFDWDQETQYF
J gene: TRBJ2-1; V gene: TRBV4-1; CDR3 protein: CASSQDISTAKISYNEQFF
J gene: TRBJ1-1; V gene: TRBV19; CDR3 protein: CASSIGSRGNTEAFF
J gene: TRBJ2-3; V gene: TRBV27; CDR3 protein: CASSFDRGDTQYF